This TCR beta chain was retrieved from a study of PD-L1 blockade in urothelial cancer. On the study more broadly: Timepoints chosen for blood analysis were 3 weeks (second dose) and 6 weeks after treatment start.

Per-patient samples, pretreatment and on-treatment, numbered 1 to 8. This CDR3 comprises 14 residues. From germline, CDR1 is SGHTA and CDR2 FQGNSA. Unmatched junction bases numbered 3, after V lost 1 base and J lost 7 bases. Here immunoSEQ multiplex PCR was the method, and the copy in TCRdb shows in-frame clones only, minus some. Found here are some 71,000 clones, 85% to 90% of them singletons; the top ten hold less than 3.5%. The V gene is TRBV7-2, the J gene TRBJ1-3; TRBD1 matches at 8 bases. Sample: PBMCs, taken around atezolizumab (anti-PD-L1) treatment. The TCR was taken from a man between 60 and 75 years old with urothelial cancer. The CDR3 nucleotides are TGTGCCAGCAGCTTAGGGCAGGGGGCGAACACCATATATTTT. Protein sequence: CASSLGQGANTIYF.